The rows below give T cell receptor beta chains drawn from one sample of a study of CD8 T cells in Susac syndrome. TCRdb processed the immunoSEQ multiplex PCR reads anew with MiXCR; each CDR3 protein has one entry. The data show about 100,000 distinct CDR3 sequences, 95% seen once. Sequencing was carried out using CD8+ T cells from PBMCs. The receptors stem from a human donor with Susac syndrome. Each CDR3 is given without its conserved first and last residue. Fields, in order: D gene, J gene, V gene, CDR3 protein. A D gene is named only where the DNA matches it firmly.

D gene: TRBD1
J gene: TRBJ1-1
V gene: TRBV18
CDR3 protein: ASSPVQGDEAF

D gene: .
J gene: TRBJ2-5
V gene: TRBV27
CDR3 protein: ASRLNSGQRKETQY

D gene: TRBD2
J gene: TRBJ2-1
V gene: TRBV24-1
CDR3 protein: ATSDPGLAPNEQF

D gene: TRBD1
J gene: TRBJ1-5
V gene: TRBV29-1
CDR3 protein: SVRTGTHQPQH

D gene: .
J gene: TRBJ1-2
V gene: TRBV6-5
CDR3 protein: ATSAASNYGYT

D gene: TRBD2
J gene: TRBJ2-1
V gene: TRBV29-1
CDR3 protein: SVGTSGDYNEQF

D gene: TRBD2
J gene: TRBJ2-3
V gene: TRBV3-1
CDR3 protein: ASSKAGGPGDTQY

D gene: .
J gene: TRBJ2-7
V gene: TRBV7-9
CDR3 protein: ASSSSVDEQY

D gene: .
J gene: TRBJ2-7
V gene: TRBV12-3/TRBV12-4
CDR3 protein: ASSLLATSYEQY

D gene: .
J gene: TRBJ1-2
V gene: TRBV29-1
CDR3 protein: SVAGIGYGYT

D gene: TRBD1
J gene: TRBJ2-2
V gene: TRBV4-1
CDR3 protein: ASSPRTGIKGELF

D gene: .
J gene: TRBJ2-1
V gene: TRBV5-8
CDR3 protein: ASSRGVGSYNEQF

D gene: .
J gene: TRBJ1-5
V gene: TRBV28
CDR3 protein: ASSPTGSPQPQH

D gene: TRBD1
J gene: TRBJ2-1
V gene: TRBV29-1
CDR3 protein: SVDDRDEQF

D gene: .
J gene: TRBJ2-3
V gene: TRBV20-1
CDR3 protein: SARMGPDTQY

D gene: .
J gene: TRBJ2-2
V gene: TRBV9
CDR3 protein: ASRPQGTGELF

D gene: .
J gene: TRBJ2-3
V gene: TRBV20-1
CDR3 protein: SARLRRSSTDTQY

D gene: .
J gene: TRBJ2-1
V gene: TRBV29-1
CDR3 protein: SVDGWWGQGGDEQF

D gene: .
J gene: TRBJ1-5
V gene: TRBV7-2
CDR3 protein: ASSLVGADNQPQH

D gene: .
J gene: TRBJ2-5
V gene: TRBV6-6
CDR3 protein: ASSYQGGETQY

D gene: TRBD1
J gene: TRBJ2-5
V gene: TRBV7-9
CDR3 protein: ASTTVGTGKETQY

D gene: .
J gene: TRBJ2-7
V gene: TRBV11-2
CDR3 protein: ASSLGGSGLSYEQY

D gene: .
J gene: TRBJ2-5
V gene: TRBV7-2
CDR3 protein: ASSLIREPRETQY

D gene: .
J gene: TRBJ2-5
V gene: TRBV2
CDR3 protein: ASRKEYQETQY

D gene: .
J gene: TRBJ1-4
V gene: TRBV5-6
CDR3 protein: ASSLAGWATNEKLF

D gene: .
J gene: TRBJ2-3
V gene: TRBV4-1
CDR3 protein: ASSSGAAMADTQY

D gene: .
J gene: TRBJ1-1
V gene: TRBV5-4
CDR3 protein: ASSLGGTGEAF

D gene: .
J gene: TRBJ2-7
V gene: TRBV6-1
CDR3 protein: ASSEGYETPYEQY

D gene: .
J gene: TRBJ1-5
V gene: TRBV2
CDR3 protein: ASSDVGQSGQPQH

D gene: .
J gene: TRBJ1-5
V gene: TRBV23-1
CDR3 protein: ASTRSHSQNNQPQH

D gene: TRBD2
J gene: TRBJ2-1
V gene: TRBV24-1
CDR3 protein: ATSDTGTSPEQF

D gene: .
J gene: TRBJ2-2
V gene: TRBV7-9
CDR3 protein: ASSPRAQELF

D gene: .
J gene: TRBJ2-2
V gene: TRBV9
CDR3 protein: ASSVDGYTTGELF

D gene: TRBD2
J gene: TRBJ2-1
V gene: TRBV3-1
CDR3 protein: ASSQGAGGHNEQF

D gene: .
J gene: TRBJ2-7
V gene: TRBV7-9
CDR3 protein: ASSYGASTSEQY

D gene: TRBD2
J gene: TRBJ2-7
V gene: TRBV5-4
CDR3 protein: ASSLAGLAGRDEQY

D gene: .
J gene: TRBJ2-1
V gene: TRBV12-1
CDR3 protein: ASSFAPVGCEQF

D gene: TRBD1
J gene: TRBJ1-1
V gene: TRBV2
CDR3 protein: ASSESRQGGEAF

D gene: .
J gene: TRBJ2-1
V gene: TRBV27
CDR3 protein: ASSLTGYNEQF

D gene: .
J gene: TRBJ1-1
V gene: TRBV20-1
CDR3 protein: SATVGSLNTEAF

D gene: TRBD1
J gene: TRBJ2-7
V gene: TRBV29-1
CDR3 protein: SVESGRTGDSYEQY